These 15 T cell receptor beta chains were sequenced from one sample in a study of response to subunit inactivated influenza vaccine. In TCRdb, the RT-PCR reads were re-called with MiXCR into one record per CDR3 protein. Of roughly 620,000 distinct CDR3 sequences in the sample, over 9% are singletons; the top ten hold approximately 11%. This same sample was also part of a study on T cells expressing NK-cell markers. Per that study: 5'RACE template switching built TCR beta cDNA with unique molecular identifiers.

The source material was PBMCs from blood, sampled on the day of vaccination. The source of these receptors is a man aged 50 or older who received an inactivated influenza vaccine.

This chain joins TRBV20-1 and TRBJ2-1, with 12 bases lining up with TRBD2. Germline V CDR1 and CDR2: DFQATT, SNEGSKA (reference sequence). The CDR3 is 14 amino acids. V was clipped by 6 bases and J by 5 bases; unmatched bases: 5. In DNA, the CDR3 is TGCAGTGCGAACCGACTAGCGGGAGACAATGAGCAGTTCTTC. Translating it yields CSANRLAGDNEQFF.

This clonotype was seen more than once but under ten times. The genes are TRBV7-2 and TRBJ2-3; D is possibly TRBD2 (5 bases). Trimming shortened V by 3 bases and J by 9 bases, and 16 bases separated the two germline ends. The CDR3 is made up of 14 amino acids. Germline CDR1 and CDR2: SGHTA and FQGNSA. CDR3 bases: TGTGCCAGCAGCTTCGAAAACAGAGGAGGAACGCAGTATTTT. Protein: CASSFENRGGTQYF.

The chain employs TRBV4-3 and TRBJ1-2, with 9 bases lining up with TRBD1. Trimming cost V 3 bases and J 5 bases; bases outside gene matches: 16. The CDR3 is made up of 18 amino acids. The germline V gene encodes CDR1 LGHNA and CDR2 YSLEER. CDR3 region: CASSHFPNQGQGFYGYTF. CDR3 DNA sequence: TGCGCCAGCAGCCACTTCCCGAATCAGGGACAGGGATTTTATGGCTACACCTTC.

The chain couples TRBV12-3 or TRBV12-4 to TRBJ2-5; D is unclear. This CDR3 is 13 amino acids long. V was clipped by 3 bases and J by 5 bases, with 10 bases between them. In DNA, the CDR3 is TGTGCCAGCAGTTTTGGACCCATTGAGACCCAGTACTTC. This gives the protein CASSFGPIETQYF.

This clonotype was picked up a small number of times. This CDR3 is CASRSGDDSYEQYF. CDR3 coding DNA: TGTGCCAGCAGGTCAGGGGACGACTCCTACGAGCAGTACTTC. The chain is built from TRBV14 and TRBJ2-7; D might be TRBD1 (6 bases). The CDR3 is 14 amino acids. Germline V gene data show CDR1 as SGHDN and CDR2 as FVKESK. The ends were cut back, 6 bases at V and 0 bases at J, with 12 bases in the middle.

This rearrangement joins TRBV9 to TRBJ2-7; possibly TRBD2 for D (5 bases). CDR3 length: 15 residues. V gave up 0 bases and J gave up 2 bases, with 12 bases separating them. Germline CDR1 and CDR2: SGDLS and YYNGEE. CDR3 bases: TGTGCCAGCAGCGTAGGGTCCAGCGGACCCTACGAGCAGTACTTC. It translates to CASSVGSSGPYEQYF.

V and J are TRBV4-3 and TRBJ2-7; maybe TRBD1 (6 bases). CDR1 and CDR2 from the germline V gene are LGHNA and YSLEER. With 0 bases removed from V and 6 bases from J, the gap between germline ends came to 12 bases. The CDR3 is 14 residues long. CDR3: CASSQDSRGIEQYF. The CDR3 nucleotides are TGCGCCAGCAGCCAAGACAGCAGGGGAATCGAGCAGTACTTC.

There are a few counts of this clonotype. The chain uses TRBV5-1 and TRBJ1-1, with a tentative D call TRBD1 (5 bases). Trimming stripped 4 bases from V and 4 bases from J, with 23 bases between. The CDR3 loop spans 17 amino acids. Germline V lookup: CDR1 SGHRS, CDR2 YFSETQ. CDR3 sequence (DNA): TGCGCCAGCAGCACACAACTTTCAGGGTTCGGAGGCACTGAAGCTTTCTTT. It translates to CASSTQLSGFGGTEAFF.

The chain joins TRBV5-1 to TRBJ1-3, with D maybe TRBD1 (5 bases). Germline V gene data show CDR1 as SGHRS and CDR2 as YFSETQ. The CDR3 extends over 15 amino acids. V was clipped by 0 bases and J by 4 bases, with 11 bases between them. DNA for the CDR3: TGCGCCAGCAGCTTGGGCGGAGGGGACGGAAACACCATATATTTT. Amino acids: CASSLGGGDGNTIYF.

The V gene is TRBV10-3, the J gene TRBJ1-1, with D unclear. Germline CDR1 and CDR2: ENHRY and SYGVKD. This CDR3 spans 14 amino acids. With 0 bases removed from V and 0 bases from J, the gap between germline ends came to 5 bases. The CDR3: CAISESAVNTEAFF. CDR3 nucleotide sequence: TGTGCCATCAGTGAGTCCGCGGTGAACACTGAAGCTTTCTTT.

This rearrangement joins TRBV4-1 to TRBJ2-7, with D perhaps matching TRBD2 (6 bases). V lost 2 bases and J lost 2, with 13 bases in between. In germline, CDR1 is MGHRA, CDR2 YSYEKL. This CDR3 comprises 15 residues. The CDR3 DNA is TGCGCCAGCAGCCAATTTAGGAGGGGCGCCTACGAGCAGTACTTC. As protein: CASSQFRRGAYEQYF.

This clonotype was recorded at least ten times. The J gene is TRBJ2-1, the V gene TRBV6-5; 8 nucleotides agree with TRBD2. Per the germline V gene, CDR1 is MNHEY and CDR2 is SVGAGI. V shed 1 base, J shed 4 bases, and the junction held 6 bases outside the gene matches. CDR3 size: 16 residues. The CDR3 coding sequence is TGTGCCAGCAGTTACTGGCGGGGGGCGAGATACAATGAGCAGTTCTTC. It codes for CASSYWRGARYNEQFF.

V and J are TRBV7-9 and TRBJ2-6, with D possibly being TRBD1 or TRBD2 (5 bases each). This CDR3 region has 16 residues. V lost 8 bases to trimming and J lost 0 bases, with 14 bases between them. Looked up from germline, CDR1 is SEHNR and CDR2 is FQNEAQ (reference sequence). Here the CDR3 DNA reads TGTGCCAGCTGTCCCGGGACCAACTCTGGGGCCAACGTCCTGACTTTC. Its translation is CASCPGTNSGANVLTF.

V and J are TRBV20-1 and TRBJ1-2; no clear D. V was clipped by 5 bases and J by 6 bases, with 7 bases between them. The germline CDR1 and CDR2 sequences are DFQATT and SNEGSKA (reference sequence). This CDR3 region has 10 residues. The CDR3 coding sequence is TGCAGTGCTCCAGTGGATGGCTACACCTTC. This encodes CSAPVDGYTF.

V usage is TRBV7-2 and J usage is TRBJ1-3, with D possibly matching TRBD1 (5 bases). The V gene lost 5 bases and the J gene lost 0 bases, with 14 bases spanning the gap. Germline V lookup: CDR1 SGHTA, CDR2 FQGNSA. The CDR3 consists of 16 residues. The CDR3 coding sequence is TGTGCCAGCAGCGTGGGACCTACCGGCTCTGGAAACACCATATATTTT. This sequence encodes CASSVGPTGSGNTIYF.